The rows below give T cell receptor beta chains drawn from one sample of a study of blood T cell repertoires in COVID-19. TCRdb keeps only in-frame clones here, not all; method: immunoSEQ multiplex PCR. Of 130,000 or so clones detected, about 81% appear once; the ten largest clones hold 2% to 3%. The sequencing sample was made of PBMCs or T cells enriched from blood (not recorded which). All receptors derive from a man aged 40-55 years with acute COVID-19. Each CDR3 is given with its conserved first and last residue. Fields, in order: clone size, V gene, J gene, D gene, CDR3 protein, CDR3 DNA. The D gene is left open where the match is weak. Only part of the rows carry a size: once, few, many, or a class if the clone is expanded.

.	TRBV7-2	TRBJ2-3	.	CASSHGVGLTDTQYF	TGTGCCAGCAGCCACGGTGTGGGCCTCACAGATACGCAGTATTTT
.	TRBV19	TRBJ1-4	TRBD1	CAASGQPWDATNEKLFF	TGTGCCGCATCGGGACAGCCTTGGGATGCAACTAATGAAAAACTGTTTTTT
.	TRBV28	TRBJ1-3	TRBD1	CASSRGQGVTGNTIYF	TGTGCCAGCAGTCGCGGACAGGGTGTTACTGGAAACACCATATATTTT
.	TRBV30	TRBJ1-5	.	CALAGGVDQPQHF	TGTGCCTTGGCGGGGGGGGTGGATCAGCCCCAGCATTTT
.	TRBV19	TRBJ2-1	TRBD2	CASRPSGTSYNEQFF	TGTGCCAGCCGACCCTCAGGGACTAGCTACAATGAGCAGTTCTTC
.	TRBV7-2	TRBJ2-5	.	CASSVGGGMKTQYF	TGTGCCAGCAGCGTCGGTGGAGGTATGAAGACCCAGTACTTC
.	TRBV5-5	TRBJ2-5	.	CASSLLRSTETQYF	TGTGCCAGCAGCCTGCTGAGGAGTACGGAGACCCAGTACTTC
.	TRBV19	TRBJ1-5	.	CASSPGQEQPQHF	TGTGCCAGTAGTCCTGGGCAAGAACAGCCCCAGCATTTT
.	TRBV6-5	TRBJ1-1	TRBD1	CASSRQTGAEAFF	TGTGCCAGCAGTCGTCAGACAGGGGCTGAAGCTTTCTTT
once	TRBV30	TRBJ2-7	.	CAWSAGTSFGYEQYF	TGTGCCTGGAGCGCCGGGACTTCCTTCGGGTACGAGCAGTACTTC
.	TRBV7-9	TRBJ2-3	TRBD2	CASSPREVYADTQYF	TGTGCCAGCAGCCCGCGGGAGGTCTATGCCGATACGCAGTATTTT
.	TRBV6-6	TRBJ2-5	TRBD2	CASSPEGLAGGLFFQETQYF	TGTGCCAGCAGTCCGGAAGGACTAGCGGGGGGCCTCTTCTTCCAAGAGACCCAGTACTTC
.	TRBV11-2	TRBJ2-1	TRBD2	CASGIAGGTYNEQFF	TGTGCCAGCGGAATAGCGGGGGGCACCTACAATGAGCAGTTCTTC
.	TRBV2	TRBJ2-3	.	CASSEGLSTDTQYF	TGTGCCAGCAGTGAAGGTCTATCCACAGATACGCAGTATTTT
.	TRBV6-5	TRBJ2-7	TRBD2	CASSYREGSDWEQYF	TGTGCCAGCAGTTACAGGGAGGGGTCTGATTGGGAGCAGTACTTC
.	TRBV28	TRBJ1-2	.	CASSRTFSTGFYGYTF	TGTGCCAGCAGTCGAACTTTTTCTACGGGGTTCTATGGCTACACCTTC
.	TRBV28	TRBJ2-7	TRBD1	CASSLLGQGSYEQYF	TGTGCCAGCAGTCTCCTGGGACAGGGGTCCTACGAGCAGTACTTC
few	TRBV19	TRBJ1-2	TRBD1	CASTRRDRGGYGYTF	TGTGCCAGTACCCGACGAGACAGGGGCGGCTATGGCTACACCTTC